This T cell receptor (beta chain) was identified during a study of T-cell reconstitution after alpha-beta-depleted transplantation in children. Unique molecular identifiers were used in preparing the TCRbeta library. One entry per CDR3 protein results from TCRdb running MiXCR on the PCR reads. The table shows about 540,000 distinct CDR3 sequences, with approximately 20% occurring only once. The CDR3 runs to 15 residues. Germline CDR1 SGHRS, CDR2 YFSETQ. J was trimmed by 0 bases and V by 3 bases; bases with no gene match: 5. The V call is TRBV5-1, the J call TRBJ2-7; 8 bases are shared with TRBD1. Source: PBMCs from the stem cell graft donor, taken from the stem cell graft. This receptor was obtained from a human donor who donated a stem cell graft to a child with acute lymphoblastic leukemia. This CDR3 reads CASSYSGQVSYEQYF. CDR3 nucleotides: TGCGCCAGCAGCTATTCGGGACAGGTCTCCTACGAGCAGTACTTC.